These 18 T cell receptor beta chains originate from one sample sequenced in a study of OX40 agonist ivuxolimab in advanced cancers. Sequencing used immunoSEQ multiplex PCR; TCRdb keeps in-frame clones, though not all of them. This sample has around 100,000 clones, with 85% to 95% found just once. The source was CD4+ or CD8+ T cells sorted from blood, collected in a trial of the OX40 agonist ivuxolimab. These receptors were obtained from an adult with an advanced solid tumor such as melanoma, head and neck, liver or kidney cancer.

The chain employs TRBV19 and TRBJ2-7; the D is unclear. CDR3 size: 15 residues. Germline CDR1 LNHDA, CDR2 SQIVND (reference sequence). The V end lost 6 bases, the J end lost 3 bases, and 18 bases lay between the germline ends. The CDR3 is CASSLQPGPYYEQYF. CDR3 coding DNA: TGTGCCAGTAGCCTCCAACCGGGTCCCTACTACGAGCAGTACTTC.

This rearrangement joins TRBV5-1 to TRBJ2-5; 7 bases are shared with TRBD1. The germline V gene encodes CDR1 SGHRS and CDR2 YFSETQ. Trimming took 4 bases from V and 4 from J; bases not matched to a gene: 7. The CDR3 runs 14 residues. The CDR3 nucleotides read TGCGCCAGCAGCCTCAGGGGGTTAGGAGAGACCCAGTACTTC. Amino acids: CASSLRGLGETQYF.

The chain is built from TRBV5-8 and TRBJ1-4; 7 bases match TRBD1. This CDR3 region has 14 residues. Trimming took 3 bases from V and 3 from J; bases not matched to a gene: 2. The germline V gene encodes CDR1 SGHTS and CDR2 YDEGEE. The CDR3 DNA follows: TGTGCCAGCAGCTCGGGACAGCCTAATGAAAAACTGTTTTTT. The encoded protein is CASSSGQPNEKLFF.

As to this clone: This specimen includes other DNA sequences encoding the same CDR3. CDR3 region: CASSPGTSWRYEQYF. For the CDR3, the DNA is TGTGCCAGTAGTCCGGGAACCTCTTGGCGCTACGAGCAGTACTTC. The J gene is TRBJ2-7, the V gene TRBV19, with D tentatively TRBD2 (5 bases). The germline CDR1 and CDR2 sequences are LNHDA and SQIVND (reference sequence). The V end was cut by 5 bases, the J end by 3 bases, with 17 bases between. This CDR3 is built from 15 residues.

This chain connects TRBV6-1 to TRBJ2-5; 7 positions match TRBD1. The V and J ends lost 6 bases and 2 bases, in that order; junction bases with no gene match: 3. The CDR3 loop spans 13 amino acids. Germline CDR1 and CDR2: MNHNS and SASEGT. CDR3 loop: CASRLDRQETQYF. In DNA, the CDR3 is TGTGCCAGCAGGTTGGACAGGCAAGAGACCCAGTACTTC.

The V call is TRBV6-1, the J call TRBJ1-4; D not resolved. Deletions cut 7 bases from V and 3 bases from J, with 9 bases between. Germline V gives CDR1 MNHNS, CDR2 SASEGT. CDR3 length: 13 amino acids. The DNA for the CDR3 is TGTGCCAGCAACTGGTCGGCTAATGAAAAACTGTTTTTT. It specifies CASNWSANEKLFF.

The chain combines TRBV28 with TRBJ1-2; D not certain. CDR3 length equals 11 residues. Germline CDR1 is MDHEN and CDR2 is SYDVKM. Trimming pared 4 bases from V and 11 bases from J, leaving 11 bases between. CDR3 amino acids: CASSSAQGYTF. The DNA of the CDR3 is TGTGCCAGCAGTTCGGCCCAAGGTTACACCTTC.

This clone has only one observation. The V gene is TRBV5-1, the J gene TRBJ2-5, with TRBD1 matching 8 bases. CDR1 SGHRS and CDR2 YFSETQ come from the germline V gene. The CDR3 covers 14 residues. Trimming removed 5 bases from V and 4 bases from J; junction bases left unmatched: 7. The CDR3 sequence is CASSSQGARETQYF. The CDR3 region has the DNA TGCGCCAGCAGTTCCCAGGGGGCCAGAGAGACCCAGTACTTC.

V and J are TRBV6-5 and TRBJ1-1; 7 bases are a match to TRBD1. The CDR3 contains 13 residues. J lost 4 bases, V lost 5 bases, and 4 bases had no gene match. From germline, CDR1 is MNHEY and CDR2 SVGAGI. CDR3 amino acids: CASSRQGSTEAFF. The DNA for the CDR3 is TGTGCCAGCAGTCGACAGGGAAGCACTGAAGCTTTCTTT.

The gene calls are TRBV7-2 and TRBJ2-1, with 7 bases lining up with TRBD2. V lost 1 base to trimming and J lost 4 bases; unmatched junction nucleotides: 10. From germline, CDR1 is SGHTA and CDR2 FQGNSA. CDR3 length: 17 amino acids. DNA for the CDR3: TGTGCCAGCAGCTTAGGTTTGGGTGCGGGAGATTACAATGAGCAGTTCTTC. Protein product: CASSLGLGAGDYNEQFF.

This clone was recorded only once. The V and J genes are TRBV7-9 and TRBJ1-1; TRBD1 matches 7 bases. Germline trimming cut 6 bases from V and 5 bases from J; bases unmatched to any gene: 6. Germline CDR1 SEHNR, CDR2 FQNEAQ (reference sequence). This CDR3 spans 13 amino acids. The CDR3 nucleotides are TGTGCCAGCAGTCGGACAGGAAGGACTGAAGCTTTCTTT. This translates into CASSRTGRTEAFF.

The chain recombines TRBV19 with TRBJ1-1; D remains ambiguous. Germline loops: CDR1 LNHDA, CDR2 SQIVND (reference sequence). The CDR3 extends over 13 amino acids. The V end lost 6 bases, the J end lost 8 bases, and 16 bases lay between the germline ends. CDR3 amino acids: CASRAARGREAFF. Written as DNA, the CDR3 is TGTGCCAGTAGGGCAGCCCGAGGGAGGGAAGCTTTCTTT.

This chain joins TRBV2 and TRBJ1-3, with D possibly matching TRBD1 (5 bases). Trimming removed 8 bases at V and 0 bases at J, with 11 bases between. Germline CDR1 reads SNHLY; CDR2 reads FYNNEI. This CDR3 has 14 amino acids. Here the CDR3 reads CASLPGRSGNTIYF. The CDR3 DNA is TGTGCCAGCCTACCGGGGCGCTCTGGAAACACCATATATTTT.

The chain links TRBV4-2 to TRBJ2-4, with TRBD2 identical over 13 bases. V trimming: 0 bases; J trimming: 9 bases; junction bases outside the gene matches: 14. Per the germline V gene, CDR1 is LGHNA and CDR2 is YNFKEQ. The length of the CDR3 is 19 residues. Here the CDR3 DNA reads TGTGCCAGCAGCCAAGATAGGCCTCGGGGACTAGCGGGACGGTTCATTCAGTACTTC. Translated: CASSQDRPRGLAGRFIQYF.

J is TRBJ1-5 and V is TRBV4-1, with D uncertain. CDR3 length: 16 residues. CDR1 and CDR2 (germline): MGHRA, YSYEKL. With 2 bases removed from V and 0 bases from J, the gap between germline ends came to 11 bases. CDR3 loop: CASSQTNDLSNQPQHF. CDR3 sequence (DNA): TGCGCCAGCAGCCAAACCAACGACCTTAGCAATCAGCCCCAGCATTTT.

CDR3 in amino acids: CASTAETYNEQFF. CDR3 in DNA: TGTGCCAGCACTGCGGAAACCTACAATGAGCAGTTCTTC. This chain connects TRBV2 to TRBJ2-1; D is uncertain. Germline CDR1 is SNHLY and CDR2 is FYNNEI. The CDR3 consists of 13 residues. V lost 7 bases and J lost 2, with 9 bases in between.

The chain carries TRBV10-3 and TRBJ1-5; tentatively, D is TRBD1 (6 bases). Germline V gene data show CDR1 as ENHRY and CDR2 as SYGVKD. V was trimmed by 9 bases and J by 0 bases, leaving 9 bases between them. The CDR3 totals 13 residues. The CDR3 coding sequence is TGTGCCATATCAGGGGATAGCAATCAGCCCCAGCATTTT. It specifies CAISGDSNQPQHF.

The chain couples TRBV14 to TRBJ2-5; D remains ambiguous. The CDR3 extends over 15 amino acids. CDR1 is SGHDN, CDR2 FVKESK, per germline. The V and J ends lost 3 bases and 3 bases respectively, with 14 bases between them. DNA of the CDR3: TGTGCCAGCAGCCATCTGGGAAAGGTTGAAGAGACCCAGTACTTC. Translation gives CASSHLGKVEETQYF.